This note documents a single TCR beta chain sequence. Which antigen it targets is not known. Base qualities are missing; no much larger clone stands one base away. The CDR3 regions of human TCRbeta chains were subjected to immunosequencing. The study's processing was this. TCRs in the repertoires were compared against a reference library of SARS-CoV-2-specific TCRs that had been generated with the MIRA antigen-specificity platform. Breadth was defined as the fraction of unique TCRs that were SARS-CoV-2-associated. Depth was defined as the fraction of total T cells that were SARS-CoV-2-associated. Using the MIRA data, each spike-specific TCR was mapped to the spike region that the TCR reacts to and placed in a CD4 or CD8 class. Log10-transformed breadth and depth values were compared by one-way ANOVA with Sidak's multiple comparisons tests. Drawn from immuneACCESS, this table holds only the in-frame rearrangements with V and J called that TCRdb kept. Clones are partly lost; checked studies trace under half to an unresolved V gene and leave the rest unexplained. The V and J calls and clone size come from that table; D and trimming were worked out from the DNA. The sample profile shows some 190,000 clones; roughly 91% of them were found once. Approximately 1.9% of the sample lies in the top ten.

These data are taken from a study of T cell responses to AZD1222 COVID-19 vaccine (dated by TCRdb to the early 2020s). Regarding the study in general: A total of more than 230 trial participants underwent TCR sequencing, of whom approximately 210 received two doses of AZD1222 and some 25 received two doses of the MenACWY control vaccine. Trial participants were enrolled by age into subgroups of 18-55, 56-69 and 70-plus years, and 148, 28 and 57 TCR-sequenced participants, respectively, were included in these subgroups. What the research found in general, with its limitations: After two AZD1222 doses, both the breadth and the depth of spike-specific TCRs were significantly higher than at day 0 and than in MenACWY recipients. In the small 56-69-year group, the increase in depth fell short of significance, most likely because of low power. Because no day 14 peak-response samples were available, the repertoires could be characterized only after the peak T cell response. Participants were mostly white British, with more females than males. The authors suggested clonal diversity may have been underestimated. Only six or seven AZD1222 recipients were SARS-CoV-2 seropositive at baseline, limiting conclusions about previously exposed vaccinees. Nearly half of unique spike-specific TCRs reportedly recognized epitopes outside regions mutated in the B.1.351 and B.1.1.7 variants. Vaccine-associated CD4 TCRs spanned the whole spike protein, with dominant responses in regions 160-218 and 743-854.

The sample's time point label, decoded: about 28 days (+/-7) after the second vaccine dose. AZD1222 recipients with second doses at about 4 weeks or about 12 weeks were pooled, because spike-specific TCR depth and breadth did not differ between schedules. Vaccinee samples came from UK trials COV001 and COV002, including a single-blind randomized controlled phase 2/3 trial of AZD1222 (ChAdOx1 nCoV-19) in healthy adults. For TCRbeta chain sequencing, PBMC samples from trial participants were taken at day 0 and at day 28 after the second dose. Specimen: peripheral blood, collected 28 days after the second AZD1222 dose. This receptor was obtained from an adult who received the AZD1222 COVID-19 vaccine.

The DNA sequence follows: TGTGCCAGCAGTGAACTTGGGACAGGCTACACCTTC. It is translated as CASSELGTGYTF. The V and J genes are TRBV2 and TRBJ1-2; the D gene is perhaps TRBD1, on 6 matching bases. The V end loses 2 bases and the J end loses 8 bases, and a stretch of 9 bases separates them. CDR1 and CDR2, looked up from the germline V gene, are SNHLY and FYNNEI. The CDR3, cysteine through phenylalanine, is 12 amino acids long. Kept here is only the CDR3 DNA, which spans 36 bases and is read in frame from base 1.